This T cell receptor (beta chain) was sequenced for a study of glioma-infiltrating T cells after dendritic cell vaccination. Study background: Autologous tumor lysate was loaded overnight onto monocyte-derived dendritic cells grown approximately seven days with IL-4 and GM-CSF. Study results and caveats: Survival was not directly related to TCR clonality in these patients. Few patients contributed both blood and tumor specimens.

Primers: 60 V beta forward and 13 J beta reverse. Repertoires were generated with immunoSEQ multiplex PCR, while TCRdb's copy carries only in-frame clones and drops some. The sample yields approximately 90,000 clones, roughly four fifths seen once. Remarks on this clone: Its antigen remains unidentified.

Time point defined: after dendritic cell vaccination, including at tumor progression/relapse. V was shortened by 5 bases and J by 9 bases, with 14 bases between the two germline ends. Germline lookup yields CDR1 LNHDA and CDR2 SQIVND (reference sequence). The CDR3 contains 14 residues. The chain recombines TRBV19 with TRBJ1-6; D is possibly TRBD1 (6 bases). This specimen consisted of blood, obtained after dendritic cell vaccination. The TCR sequence derives from a human donor with glioblastoma. DNA for the CDR3: TGTGCCAGTAGTGGGTTGGGGACACGTTCACCCCTCCACTTT. Its protein is CASSGLGTRSPLHF.